Below, 30 T cell receptor beta chains from the same sample are listed, as sequenced in a study of T-cell reconstitution after alpha-beta-depleted transplantation in children. A TCRbeta library incorporating unique molecular identifiers was prepared. Via MiXCR, TCRdb re-called the PCR reads, giving one row per CDR3 protein. Counted here are 450,000 to 600,000 distinct CDR3 sequences, over 9.5% occurring once; the ten biggest clones make up just over 2%. This specimen was PBMCs, taken before TCRalphabeta/CD19-depleted stem cell transplant. These receptors all stem from a child under 10 years old with inherited bone marrow failure, due to receive a stem cell transplant.

This clonotype was seen more than once but under ten times. This chain uses TRBV28 with TRBJ2-3, with a weak D call TRBD2 (5 bases). Germline V gene data show CDR1 as MDHEN and CDR2 as SYDVKM. This CDR3 contains 14 residues. V was trimmed by 8 bases and J by 1 base, leaving 13 bases between them. CDR3 amino acids: CASGRAYGTDTQYF. In DNA form, the CDR3 reads TGTGCCAGCGGGCGGGCCTACGGCACAGATACGCAGTATTTT.

This chain uses TRBV30 with TRBJ2-1; perhaps TRBD2 as D (6 bases). The CDR3 has 14 residues. The germline CDR1 and CDR2 sequences are GTSNPN and SVGIG (reference sequence). V was trimmed by 3 bases and J by 9 bases, leaving 18 bases between them. DNA for the CDR3: TGTGCCTGGAGGTCCGCGGGGTCGCGAGTTGAGCAGTTCTTC. Its translation is CAWRSAGSRVEQFF.

This clonotype was recorded many times. V and J are TRBV20-1 and TRBJ2-7; D is possibly TRBD2 (6 bases). This CDR3 contains 14 residues. Per the germline V gene, CDR1 is DFQATT and CDR2 is SNEGSKA (reference sequence). V lost 1 base and J lost 6, with 16 bases in between. In DNA form, the CDR3 reads TGCAGTGCTAGAGCGTTAGGCGGGACGGGCGAGCAGTACTTC. This sequence encodes CSARALGGTGEQYF.

This clonotype was detected many times. V gene TRBV7-9 combines with J gene TRBJ2-1; a possible D gene is TRBD2 (5 bases). With 4 bases removed from V and 8 bases from J, the gap between germline ends came to 9 bases. The germline gives CDR1 SEHNR, CDR2 FQNEAQ (reference sequence). The CDR3 is 12 residues long. CDR3 sequence (DNA): TGTGCCAGCAGCTCCTTCGGGGATGAGCAGTTCTTC. This codes for CASSSFGDEQFF.

This clonotype showed up many times. This chain uses TRBV2 with TRBJ1-1; D is uncertain. The germline CDR1 and CDR2 sequences are SNHLY and FYNNEI. This CDR3 region has 14 residues. Trimming removed 11 bases from V and 4 bases from J, with 20 bases in between. The CDR3 bases are TGTGCCGGACGACCAGTACATCACAGCACTGAAGCTTTCTTT. This translates into CAGRPVHHSTEAFF. Together with reference TRBV2 and TRBJ1-1, the CDR3 gives the full variable domain: EPEVTQTPSHQVTQMGQEVILRCVPISNHLYFYWYRQILGQKVEFLVSFYNNEISEKSEIFDDQFSVERPDGSNFTLKIRSTKLEDSAMYFCAGRPVHHSTEAFFGQGTRLTVV.

At least ten counts were recorded for this clonotype. The CDR3 protein is CASSPTGGAVQPQHF. The CDR3 DNA is TGTGCCAGCAGTCCTACAGGGGGCGCGGTTCAGCCCCAGCATTTT. The chain couples TRBV6-2 or TRBV6-3 to TRBJ1-5; 9 nucleotides agree with TRBD1. CDR3 length: 15 amino acids. V trimming: 5 bases; J trimming: 6 bases; junction bases outside the gene matches: 8. The germline V gene has CDR1 MNHEY and CDR2 SVGEGT.

This clonotype occurred many times. The chain employs TRBV4-2 and TRBJ2-5; no clear D gene. The V gene's germline CDR1 is LGHNA and CDR2 YNFKEQ. V was shortened by 1 base and J by 0 bases, with 9 bases between the two germline ends. The CDR3 is 15 residues long. The CDR3 is CASSQVSRDQETQYF. The CDR3 DNA reads as TGTGCCAGCAGCCAAGTCTCCAGAGACCAAGAGACCCAGTACTTC.

This clonotype was recorded many times. The CDR3: CASSLRRGMENKNIQYF. In nucleotides, the CDR3 is TGTGCCAGCAGTTTAAGGCGTGGGATGGAGAATAAAAACATTCAGTACTTC. The chain links TRBV28 to TRBJ2-4, with unresolved D. CDR1 and CDR2 from the germline V gene are MDHEN and SYDVKM. Trimming cost V 2 bases and J 4 bases, with 18 bases left between them. CDR3 size: 17 residues.

This clonotype was seen many times. V gene TRBV7-6 combines with J gene TRBJ2-1, with D perhaps matching TRBD2 (7 bases). Germline V CDR1 and CDR2: SGHVS, FNYEAQ. Between the trimmed V and J ends, which lost 1 base and 4 bases, there was a span of 14 bases. CDR3 length equals 16 residues. The CDR3 DNA sequence: TGTGCCAGCAGCTTAGGCGAGGGGGGGTTTTACAATGAGCAGTTCTTC. It encodes CASSLGEGGFYNEQFF.

This clonotype appeared many times. This chain connects TRBV9 to TRBJ2-7; 9 nucleotides agree with TRBD2. CDR1 and CDR2 from the germline V gene are SGDLS and YYNGEE. The junction had 1 base not matched to a gene; V was cut back by 7 bases and J by 2 bases. This CDR3 has 12 residues. CDR3 sequence reads: CASGGRAYEQYF. DNA of the CDR3: TGTGCCAGCGGCGGGAGGGCCTACGAGCAGTACTTC.

This clonotype has more than one count but fewer than ten. The chain joins TRBV24-1 to TRBJ2-7; the D call may be TRBD1 or TRBD2 (7 bases each). There are 15 residues in the CDR3. V was cut by 2 bases and J by 4 bases, with 14 bases left in between. Germline V lookup: CDR1 KGHDR, CDR2 SFDVKD. The CDR3 spells CATSDSRQGGYEQYF. CDR3 nucleotide sequence: TGTGCCACCAGTGATTCGAGACAGGGAGGGTACGAGCAGTACTTC.

This clonotype was seen many times. The chain's CDR3 is CSANRIPKNIQYF. Here the CDR3 DNA reads TGCAGTGCAAACCGTATCCCCAAAAACATTCAGTACTTC. The genes are TRBV20-1 and TRBJ2-4, with D unclear. V lost 6 bases and J 2 bases, leaving 11 bases between the germline ends. The CDR3 consists of 13 residues. Germline V gives CDR1 DFQATT, CDR2 SNEGSKA (reference sequence).

This clonotype was picked up many times. The V call is TRBV7-2, the J call TRBJ2-1; 8 positions agree with TRBD2. The CDR3 runs 16 residues. Germline CDR1 and CDR2: SGHTA and FQGNSA. With 1 base clipped from V and 6 bases from J, the junction kept 8 bases outside the gene matches. CDR3: CASSLVSGSHRNEQFF. The CDR3 bases are TGTGCCAGCAGCTTAGTGAGCGGGAGCCACCGCAATGAGCAGTTCTTC.

This clonotype occurred many times. The V gene is TRBV7-9, the J gene TRBJ2-5, with 16 bases that match TRBD2. Losses at the gene ends were 6 bases for V and 5 bases for J; bases not matched to a gene: 3. Germline CDR1 reads SEHNR; CDR2 reads FQNEAQ (reference sequence). The CDR3 totals 15 residues. In DNA form, the CDR3 reads TGTGCCAGCAGACTGGGACTAGCGGGAGGGGAGACCCAGTACTTC. As protein: CASRLGLAGGETQYF.

This clonotype was picked up many times. CDR3 nucleotide sequence: TGTGCCAGCAGCTTGAACAATCAGCCCCAGCATTTT. This translates into CASSLNNQPQHF. This chain links TRBV5-4 with TRBJ1-5; the D is unclear. The CDR3 runs to 12 residues. CDR1 is SGHNT, CDR2 YYREEE, per germline (reference sequence). Trimming stripped 1 base from V and 3 bases from J, with 2 bases between.

This clonotype was seen at least ten times. The gene calls are TRBV10-3 and TRBJ1-1, with D perhaps TRBD1 (6 bases). V was cut by 1 base and J by 1 base, with 13 bases left in between. From germline, CDR1 is ENHRY and CDR2 SYGVKD. The CDR3 contains 16 residues. The CDR3 sequence is CAISEYRATRNTEAFF. The CDR3 DNA reads TGTGCCATCAGTGAGTACAGGGCGACTCGGAACACTGAAGCTTTCTTT.

This clonotype was observed many times. The chain employs TRBV7-2 and TRBJ2-3, with a weak D call TRBD1 (6 bases). Deletions cut 5 bases from V and 4 bases from J, with 10 bases between. The CDR3 has 13 residues. Germline V lookup: CDR1 SGHTA, CDR2 FQGNSA. The CDR3 spells CASSVNRADTQYF. The CDR3 region has the DNA TGTGCCAGCAGCGTCAACAGGGCAGATACGCAGTATTTT.

In regard to this clonotype: A much larger clone differs by one base, so this may be a read error. This chain joins TRBV9 and TRBJ2-2, with no clear D. Per the germline V gene, CDR1 is SGDLS and CDR2 is YYNGEE. The CDR3 runs 14 residues. The V end lost 0 bases, the J end lost 6 bases, and 9 bases lay between the germline ends. As DNA, the CDR3 is TGTGCCAGCAGCGTAGTTTCGGTGGCCGGGGAGCTGTTTTTT. Translating gives CASSVVSVAGELFF.

On this clonotype: This may stem from a read error, because a much larger clone lies one nucleotide away. This rearrangement joins TRBV20-1 to TRBJ2-2, with D unresolved. The CDR3 runs to 12 residues. The V end lost 0 bases, the J end lost 6 bases, and 5 bases lay between the germline ends. The germline CDR1 and CDR2 sequences are DFQATT and SNEGSKA (reference sequence). CDR3: CSARDLPGELFF. In nucleotides, the CDR3 is TGCAGTGCTAGAGATTTGCCCGGGGAGCTGTTTTTT.

There are many counts of this clonotype. This chain links TRBV28 with TRBJ2-5; possibly TRBD2 for D (5 bases). Germline values: CDR1 MDHEN, CDR2 SYDVKM. With 3 bases removed from V and 5 bases from J, the gap between germline ends came to 10 bases. The CDR3 contains 13 residues. CDR3 in amino acids: CASSFSVSETQYF. The CDR3 nucleotides read TGTGCCAGCAGTTTTAGCGTGAGCGAGACCCAGTACTTC.

This clonotype showed up many times. The rearrangement links TRBV7-9 to TRBJ2-1; 11 bases agree with TRBD2. The germline gives CDR1 SEHNR, CDR2 FQNEAQ (reference sequence). Germline trimming cut 5 bases from V and 7 bases from J; bases unmatched to any gene: 7. The CDR3 covers 15 residues. CDR3 bases: TGTGCCAGCAGCCCGTCGGGACTAGCGGTAAATGAGCAGTTCTTC. Translation gives CASSPSGLAVNEQFF.

The rearrangement links TRBV28 to TRBJ2-5; the D gene could be TRBD1 or TRBD2 (5 bases each). V lost 5 bases and J lost 4, with 17 bases in between. Germline V gene sequence: CDR1 MDHEN, CDR2 SYDVKM. This CDR3 region has 15 residues. In DNA form, the CDR3 reads TGTGCCAGCAGTACACCTGATTATGGGGGAGAGACCCAGTACTTC. This translates into CASSTPDYGGETQYF.

This clonotype has at least ten counts. The chain couples TRBV7-6 to TRBJ2-3; tentative D call: TRBD2 (5 bases). Germline V CDR1 and CDR2: SGHVS, FNYEAQ. The CDR3 is 15 amino acids. V was pared by 1 base and J by 0 bases, with 8 bases between. CDR3 sequence (DNA): TGTGCCAGCAGCTTAGTACCTAGCAGCACAGATACGCAGTATTTT. Translation gives CASSLVPSSTDTQYF.

The chain joins TRBV6-1 to TRBJ1-5; TRBD1 agrees at 7 bases. Germline CDR1 reads MNHNS; CDR2 reads SASEGT. There are 16 residues in the CDR3. The V and J ends lost 0 bases and 9 bases, in that order; junction bases with no gene match: 11. The CDR3 DNA follows: TGTGCCAGCAGTGAAGCGGGGGAGGGGGCAGCTTTGCCCCAGCATTTT. Translating gives CASSEAGEGAALPQHF.

The V call is TRBV5-1, the J call TRBJ1-2; D is ambiguous. Looked up from germline, CDR1 is SGHRS and CDR2 is YFSETQ. Trimming shortened V by 0 bases and J by 7 bases, and 19 bases separated the two germline ends. The CDR3 spans 16 residues. The CDR3 reads CASSLASSWVSGGYTF. CDR3 nucleotide sequence: TGCGCCAGCAGCTTGGCTTCGTCGTGGGTTTCGGGTGGCTACACCTTC.

The rearrangement joins TRBV6-2 or TRBV6-3 to TRBJ2-1, with D possibly matching TRBD2 (7 bases). Germline V gene sequence: CDR1 MNHEY, CDR2 SVGEGT. The ends were cut back, 5 bases at V and 8 bases at J, with 19 bases in the middle. CDR3 length: 15 amino acids. In nucleotides, the CDR3 is TGTGCCAGCAGTCAAAGGGGGGGCCGAGGGGATGAGCAGTTCTTC. This codes for CASSQRGGRGDEQFF.

This clonotype came up many times. The chain has TRBV5-6 and TRBJ2-7, with a weak D call TRBD1 (5 bases). Germline loops: CDR1 SGHDT, CDR2 YYEEEE. There are 14 residues in the CDR3. The V gene lost 4 bases and the J gene lost 5 bases, with 16 bases spanning the gap. The CDR3 here is CASSDIRTWDEQYF. Here the CDR3 DNA reads TGTGCCAGCAGCGATATACGGACATGGGACGAGCAGTACTTC. The variable domain in full, completed from reference TRBV5-6 and TRBJ2-7, reads DAGVTQSPTHLIKTRGQQVTLRCSPKSGHDTVSWYQQALGQGPQFIFQYYEEEERQRGNFPDRFSGHQFPNYSSELNVNALLLGDSALYLCASSDIRTWDEQYFGPGTRLTVT.

There are many counts of this clonotype. The gene calls are TRBV9 and TRBJ2-3; no clear D gene. The germline V gene has CDR1 SGDLS and CDR2 YYNGEE. Trimming left V 5 bases short and J 2 bases short, with 9 bases between. This CDR3 region has 13 residues. This chain's CDR3 is CASRDTTTDTQYF. CDR3 nucleotide sequence: TGTGCCAGCAGGGATACTACCACAGATACGCAGTATTTT.

This clonotype came up many times. V is TRBV27 and J is TRBJ1-1; D is unclear. The V gene lost 7 bases and the J gene lost 1 base, with 13 bases spanning the gap. This CDR3 region has 14 residues. CDR1 MNHEY and CDR2 SMNVEV come from the germline V gene (reference sequence). In DNA, the CDR3 is TGTGCCAGCACCTCGGGCCTAACGAACACTGAAGCTTTCTTT. Amino acids: CASTSGLTNTEAFF.

Ten or more counts support this clonotype. This chain links TRBV5-1 with TRBJ2-2, with unresolved D. The CDR3 is 14 amino acids. The germline V gene has CDR1 SGHRS and CDR2 YFSETQ. The V gene lost 3 bases and the J gene lost 2 bases, with 8 bases spanning the gap. This chain's CDR3 is CASSSGHNTGELFF. The CDR3 nucleotides read TGCGCCAGCAGCTCCGGGCATAACACCGGGGAGCTGTTTTTT.